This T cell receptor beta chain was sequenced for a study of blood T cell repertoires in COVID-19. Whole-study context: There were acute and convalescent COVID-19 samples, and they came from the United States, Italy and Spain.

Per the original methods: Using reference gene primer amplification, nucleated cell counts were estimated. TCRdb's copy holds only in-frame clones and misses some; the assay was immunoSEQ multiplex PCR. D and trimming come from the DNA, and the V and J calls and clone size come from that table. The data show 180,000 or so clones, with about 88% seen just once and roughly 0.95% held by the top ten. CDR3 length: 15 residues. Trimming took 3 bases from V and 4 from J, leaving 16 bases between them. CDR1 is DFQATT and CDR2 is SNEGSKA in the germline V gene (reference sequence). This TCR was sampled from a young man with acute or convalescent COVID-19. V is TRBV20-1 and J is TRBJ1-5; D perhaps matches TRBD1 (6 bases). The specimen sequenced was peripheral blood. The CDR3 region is CSASRGGAVNQPQHF. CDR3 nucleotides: TGCAGTGCTAGTAGGGGGGGCGCGGTTAATCAGCCCCAGCATTTT.